This T cell receptor (beta chain) was sequenced in a study of cytomegalovirus exposure and HLA in healthy donors. Background on the study: Most donors, roughly 82% of a few hundred genotyped, fell in the Caucasian-associated ancestry cluster.

The V gene lost 6 bases and the J gene lost 7 bases, with 21 bases spanning the gap. The CDR3 totals 15 residues. Germline CDR1 MNHEY, CDR2 SVGAGI. Worth noting for this clone: What it recognizes is unknown.

PCR used 60 Vbeta primers and 13 Jbeta primers. This table comes from immunoSEQ multiplex PCR, and its TCRdb copy is limited to in-frame clones, with some not included. The table has about 130,000 clones, around 70% seen once. Study-level results: More clonal expansion characterized HLA-associated TCR beta chains than equally common others in a later analysis. Sequence variants that were highly shared formed a cluster that was likely a sequencing artifact.

The chain joins TRBV6-5 to TRBJ2-5; D possibly corresponds to TRBD1 (6 bases). Specimen: PBMCs. The receptor comes from a human donor in good health. CDR3 DNA sequence: TGTGCCAGCAGGTCCAACCGGGACATCCCGCGGACCCAGTACTTC. This gives the protein CASRSNRDIPRTQYF.